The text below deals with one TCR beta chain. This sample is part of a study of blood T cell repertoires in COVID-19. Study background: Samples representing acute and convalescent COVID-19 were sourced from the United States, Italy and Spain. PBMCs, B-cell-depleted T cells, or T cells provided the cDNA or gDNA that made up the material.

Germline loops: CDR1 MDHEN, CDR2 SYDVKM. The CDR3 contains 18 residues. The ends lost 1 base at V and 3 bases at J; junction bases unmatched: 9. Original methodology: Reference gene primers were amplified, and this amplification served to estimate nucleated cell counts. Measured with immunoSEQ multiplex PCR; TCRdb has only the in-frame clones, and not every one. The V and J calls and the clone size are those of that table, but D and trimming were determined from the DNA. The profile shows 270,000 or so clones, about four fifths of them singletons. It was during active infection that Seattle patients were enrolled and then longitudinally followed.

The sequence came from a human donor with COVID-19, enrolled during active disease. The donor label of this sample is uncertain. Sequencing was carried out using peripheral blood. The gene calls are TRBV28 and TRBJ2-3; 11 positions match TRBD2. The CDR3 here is CASSLSLAGVWETDTQYF. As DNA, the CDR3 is TGTGCCAGCAGTTTATCACTAGCGGGAGTTTGGGAGACAGATACGCAGTATTTT.